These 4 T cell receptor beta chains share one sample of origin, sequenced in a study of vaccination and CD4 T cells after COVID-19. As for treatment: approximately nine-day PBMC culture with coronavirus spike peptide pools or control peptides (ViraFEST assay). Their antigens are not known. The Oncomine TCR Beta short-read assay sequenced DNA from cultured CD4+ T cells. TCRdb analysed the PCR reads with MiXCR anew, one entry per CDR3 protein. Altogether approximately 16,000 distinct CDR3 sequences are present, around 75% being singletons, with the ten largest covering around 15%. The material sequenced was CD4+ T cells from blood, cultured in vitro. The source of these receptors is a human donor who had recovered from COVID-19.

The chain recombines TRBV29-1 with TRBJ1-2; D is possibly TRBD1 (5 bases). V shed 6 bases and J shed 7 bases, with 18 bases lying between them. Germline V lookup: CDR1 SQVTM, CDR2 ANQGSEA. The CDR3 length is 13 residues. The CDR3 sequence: CSVTPGTEVGYTF. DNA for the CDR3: TGCAGCGTGACCCCCGGGACTGAGGTTGGCTACACCTTC.

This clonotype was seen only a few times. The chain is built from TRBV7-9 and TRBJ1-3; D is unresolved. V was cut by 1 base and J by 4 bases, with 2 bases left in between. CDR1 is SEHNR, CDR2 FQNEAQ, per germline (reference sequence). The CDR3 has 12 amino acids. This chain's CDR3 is CASSLGGNTIYF. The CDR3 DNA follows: TGTGCCAGCAGCTTAGGAGGAAACACCATATATTTT.

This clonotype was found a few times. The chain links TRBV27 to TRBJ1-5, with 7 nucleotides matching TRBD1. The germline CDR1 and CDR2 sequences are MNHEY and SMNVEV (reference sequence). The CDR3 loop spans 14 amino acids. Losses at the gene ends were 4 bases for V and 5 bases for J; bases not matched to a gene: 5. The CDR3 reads CASSSDRVDQPQHF. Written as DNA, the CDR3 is TGTGCCAGCAGTTCCGACAGGGTAGATCAGCCCCAGCATTTT.

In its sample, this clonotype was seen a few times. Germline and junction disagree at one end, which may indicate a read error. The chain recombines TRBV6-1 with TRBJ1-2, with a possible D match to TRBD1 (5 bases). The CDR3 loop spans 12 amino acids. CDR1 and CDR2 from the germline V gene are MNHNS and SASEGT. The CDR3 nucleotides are TGTGCCACCAGTGGGGGAAACTATGGCTACACCTTC. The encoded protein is CATSGGNYGYTF.